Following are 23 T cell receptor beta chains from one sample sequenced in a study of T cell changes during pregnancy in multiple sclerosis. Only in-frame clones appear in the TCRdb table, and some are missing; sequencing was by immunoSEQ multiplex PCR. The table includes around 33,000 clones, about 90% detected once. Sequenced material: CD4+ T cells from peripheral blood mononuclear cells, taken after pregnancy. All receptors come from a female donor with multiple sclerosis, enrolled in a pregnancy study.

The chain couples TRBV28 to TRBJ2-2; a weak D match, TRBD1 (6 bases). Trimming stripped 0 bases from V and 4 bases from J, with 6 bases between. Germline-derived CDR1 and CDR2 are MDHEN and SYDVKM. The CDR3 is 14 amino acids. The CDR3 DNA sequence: TGTGCCAGCAGTTTATGGGACAGCACCGGGGAGCTGTTTTTT. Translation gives CASSLWDSTGELFF.

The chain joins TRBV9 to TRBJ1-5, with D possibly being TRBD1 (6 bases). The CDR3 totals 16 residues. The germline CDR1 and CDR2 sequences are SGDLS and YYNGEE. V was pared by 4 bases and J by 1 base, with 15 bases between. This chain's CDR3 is CASSREGGGSNQPQHF. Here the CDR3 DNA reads TGTGCCAGCAGCCGGGAGGGAGGGGGAAGCAATCAGCCCCAGCATTTT. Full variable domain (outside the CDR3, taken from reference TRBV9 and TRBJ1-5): DSGVTQTPKHLITATGQRVTLRCSPRSGDLSVYWYQQSLDQGLQFLIQYYNGEERAKGNILERFSAQQFPDLHSELNLSSLELGDSALYFCASSREGGGSNQPQHFGDGTRLSIL.

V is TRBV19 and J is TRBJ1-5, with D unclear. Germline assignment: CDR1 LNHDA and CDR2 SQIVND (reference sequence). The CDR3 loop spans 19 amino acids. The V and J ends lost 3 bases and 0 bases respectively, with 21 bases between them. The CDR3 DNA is TGTGCCAGTAGTATTCGGTCGGCCGTTGGGCATTATAGCAATCAGCCCCAGCATTTT. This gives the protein CASSIRSAVGHYSNQPQHF.

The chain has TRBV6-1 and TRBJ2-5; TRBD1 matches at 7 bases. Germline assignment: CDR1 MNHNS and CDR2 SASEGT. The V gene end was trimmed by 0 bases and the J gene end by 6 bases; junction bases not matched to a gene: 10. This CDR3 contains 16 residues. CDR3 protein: CASSEAGPGGIKTQYF. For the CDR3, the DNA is TGTGCCAGCAGTGAAGCGGGCCCAGGGGGTATAAAGACCCAGTACTTC.

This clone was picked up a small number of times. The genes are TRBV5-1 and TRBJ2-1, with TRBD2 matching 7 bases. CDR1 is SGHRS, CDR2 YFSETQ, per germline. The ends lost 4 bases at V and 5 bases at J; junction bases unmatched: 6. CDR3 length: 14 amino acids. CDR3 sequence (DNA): TGCGCCAGCAGCAGAACTAGCGCTAACAATGAGCAGTTCTTC. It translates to CASSRTSANNEQFF.

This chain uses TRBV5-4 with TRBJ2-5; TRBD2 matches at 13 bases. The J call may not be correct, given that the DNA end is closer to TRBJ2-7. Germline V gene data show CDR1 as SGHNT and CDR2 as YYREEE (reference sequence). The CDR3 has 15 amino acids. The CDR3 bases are TGTGCCAGCAGCTTACTAGCGGGAGGGTTGGGCGAGCAGTACTTC. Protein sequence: CASSLLAGGLGEQYF.

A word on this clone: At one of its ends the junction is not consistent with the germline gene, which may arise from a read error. CDR3 sequence reads: CASRLFLGGRYEQYF. The CDR3 region has the DNA TGTGCCAGCAGGTTATTTCTAGGGGGCAGGTACGAGCAGTACTTC. The V and J genes are TRBV27 and TRBJ2-7; 7 bases are shared with TRBD1. CDR3 size: 15 residues. In germline, CDR1 is MNHEY, CDR2 SMNVEV (reference sequence).

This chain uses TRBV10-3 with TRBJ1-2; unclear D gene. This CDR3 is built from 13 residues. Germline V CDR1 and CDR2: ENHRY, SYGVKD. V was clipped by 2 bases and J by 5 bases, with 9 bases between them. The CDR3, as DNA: TGTGCCATCAGTGAGGTATCGGGTTATGGCTACACCTTC. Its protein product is CAISEVSGYGYTF.

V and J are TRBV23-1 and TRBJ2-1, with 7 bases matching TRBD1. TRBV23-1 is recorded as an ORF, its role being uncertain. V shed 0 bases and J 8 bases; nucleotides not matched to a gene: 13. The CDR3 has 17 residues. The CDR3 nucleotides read TGCGCCAGCAGTCAATCGGCCGACAGGGCCCCGTTCGATGAGCAGTTCTTC. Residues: CASSQSADRAPFDEQFF.

The CDR3 protein is CASSFRAGTTYNEQFF. Written as DNA, the CDR3 is TGTGCCAGCAGCTTCCGGGCGGGAACGACCTACAATGAGCAGTTCTTC. This chain joins TRBV7-3 and TRBJ2-1, with D possibly TRBD2 on 6 matching bases. Trimming cost V 3 bases and J 2 bases, with 14 bases left between them. CDR3 length: 16 residues. CDR1 is SGHTA and CDR2 is FQGTGA in the germline V gene. Full variable domain (rest looked up from reference TRBV7-3 and TRBJ2-1): GAGVSQTPSNKVTEKGKYVELRCDPISGHTALYWYRQSLGQGPEFLIYFQGTGAADDSGLPNDRFFAVRPEGSVSTLKIQRTERGDSAVYLCASSFRAGTTYNEQFFGPGTRLTVL.

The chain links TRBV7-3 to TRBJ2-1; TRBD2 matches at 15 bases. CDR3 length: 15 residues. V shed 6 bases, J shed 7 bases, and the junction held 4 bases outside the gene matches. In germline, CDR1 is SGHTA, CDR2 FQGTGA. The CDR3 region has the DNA TGTGCCAGCAGTGGACTAGCGGGGGGGTCAAATGAGCAGTTCTTC. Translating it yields CASSGLAGGSNEQFF. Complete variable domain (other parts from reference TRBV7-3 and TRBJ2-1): GAGVSQTPSNKVTEKGKYVELRCDPISGHTALYWYRQSLGQGPEFLIYFQGTGAADDSGLPNDRFFAVRPEGSVSTLKIQRTERGDSAVYLCASSGLAGGSNEQFFGPGTRLTVL.

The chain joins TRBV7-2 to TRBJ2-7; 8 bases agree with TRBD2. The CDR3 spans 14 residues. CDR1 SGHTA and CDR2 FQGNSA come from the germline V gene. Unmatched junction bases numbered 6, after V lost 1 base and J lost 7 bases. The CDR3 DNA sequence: TGTGCCAGCAGCTTAGTATGGGGCGGGGGGGAGCAGTACTTC. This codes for CASSLVWGGGEQYF.

For the CDR3, the DNA is TGTGCCAGCAGCTTAGCTCCCCTTAGCACAGATACGCAGTATTTT. Its translation: CASSLAPLSTDTQYF. The chain employs TRBV11-2 and TRBJ2-3; D not certain. From germline, CDR1 is SGHAT and CDR2 FQNNGV. The CDR3 has 15 residues. V was cut by 1 base and J by 0 bases, with 8 bases left in between.

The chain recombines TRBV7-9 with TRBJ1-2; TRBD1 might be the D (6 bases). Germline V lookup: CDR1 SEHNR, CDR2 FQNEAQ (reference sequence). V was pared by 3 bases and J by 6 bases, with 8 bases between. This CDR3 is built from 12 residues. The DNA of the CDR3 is TGTGCCAGCAGCTTCAACAGGGATGGCTACACCTTC. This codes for CASSFNRDGYTF.

CDR3 in DNA: TGTGCCAGCAGCTTAGATGGCGGAACCTACGAGCAGTACTTC. It yields the protein CASSLDGGTYEQYF. The genes are TRBV7-2 and TRBJ2-7; no definite D call. V was trimmed by 1 base and J by 2 bases, leaving 9 bases between them. Germline V gene data show CDR1 as SGHTA and CDR2 as FQGNSA. The CDR3 sequence is 14 residues long.

The CDR3 spells CASSVDGGSTDTQYF. CDR3 in DNA: TGTGCCAGCAGCGTAGATGGCGGGAGTACAGATACGCAGTATTTT. V is TRBV9 and J is TRBJ2-3; 7 bases agree with TRBD2. With V trimmed by 0 bases and J by 3 bases, 4 bases remained unmatched. Germline lookup yields CDR1 SGDLS and CDR2 YYNGEE. This CDR3 region has 15 residues.

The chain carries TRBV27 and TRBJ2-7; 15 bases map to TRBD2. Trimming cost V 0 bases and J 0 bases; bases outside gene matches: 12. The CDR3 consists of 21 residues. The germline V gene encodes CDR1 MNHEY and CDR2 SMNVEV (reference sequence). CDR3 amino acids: CASSLSFSGTSGRSSSYEQYF. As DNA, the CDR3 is TGTGCCAGCAGTTTATCGTTTTCCGGGACTAGCGGGAGGTCCTCCTCCTACGAGCAGTACTTC.

CDR3 nucleotide sequence: TGTGCCAGCAGCTACTTCTTGGACAGGGCTAACTCTGGGGCCAACGTCCTGACTTTC. This gives the protein CASSYFLDRANSGANVLTF. The chain combines TRBV7-3 with TRBJ2-6; the match to TRBD1 covers 8 bases. CDR3 length: 19 residues. The germline CDR1 and CDR2 sequences are SGHTA and FQGTGA. V lost 4 bases to trimming and J lost 0 bases; unmatched junction nucleotides: 11.

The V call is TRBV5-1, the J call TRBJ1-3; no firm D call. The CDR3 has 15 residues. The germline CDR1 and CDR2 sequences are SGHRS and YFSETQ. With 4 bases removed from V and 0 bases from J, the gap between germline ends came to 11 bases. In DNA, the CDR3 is TGCGCCAGCAGCATAGATGCAGGCTCTGGAAACACCATATATTTT. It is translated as CASSIDAGSGNTIYF.

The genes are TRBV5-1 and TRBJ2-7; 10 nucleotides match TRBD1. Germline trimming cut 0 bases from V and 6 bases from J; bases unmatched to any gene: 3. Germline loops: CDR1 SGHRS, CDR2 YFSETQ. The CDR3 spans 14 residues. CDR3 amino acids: CASSLGQGAPEQYF. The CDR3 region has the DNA TGCGCCAGCAGCTTGGGACAGGGGGCGCCCGAGCAGTACTTC.

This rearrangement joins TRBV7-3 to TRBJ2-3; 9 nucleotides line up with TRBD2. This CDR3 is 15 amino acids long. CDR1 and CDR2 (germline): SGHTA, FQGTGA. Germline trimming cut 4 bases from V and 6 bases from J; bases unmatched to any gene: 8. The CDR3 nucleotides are TGTGCCAGCAGCTGGCGCGGGGGGGCCGGGGATACGCAGTATTTT. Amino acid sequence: CASSWRGGAGDTQYF.

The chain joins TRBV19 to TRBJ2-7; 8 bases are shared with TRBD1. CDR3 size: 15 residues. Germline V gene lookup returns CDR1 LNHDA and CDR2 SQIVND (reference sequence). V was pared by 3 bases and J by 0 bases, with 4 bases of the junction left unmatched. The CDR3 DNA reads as TGTGCCAGTAGTATCACGGGACAGGACTCCTACGAGCAGTACTTC. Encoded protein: CASSITGQDSYEQYF.

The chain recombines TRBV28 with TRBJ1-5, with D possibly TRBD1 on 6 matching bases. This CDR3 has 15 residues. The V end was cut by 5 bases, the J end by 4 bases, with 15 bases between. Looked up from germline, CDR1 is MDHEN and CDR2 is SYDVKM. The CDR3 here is CASSREGQGNQPQHF. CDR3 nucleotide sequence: TGTGCCAGCAGTCGGGAGGGGCAGGGGAATCAGCCCCAGCATTTT. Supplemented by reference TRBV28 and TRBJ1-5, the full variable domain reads DVKVTQSSRYLVKRTGEKVFLECVQDMDHENMFWYRQDPGLGLRLIYFSYDVKMKEKGDIPEGYSVSREKKERFSLILESASTNQTSMYLCASSREGQGNQPQHFGDGTRLSIL.